A selection of T cell receptor beta chains follows, all from one sample in a study of blood T cell repertoires in COVID-19. Data came from immunoSEQ multiplex PCR; TCRdb stores just in-frame clones and leaves some out. This table holds 200,000 or so clones, less than 90% found once. The sample comprised PBMCs or T cells enriched from blood (not recorded which). The receptors come from a woman between 25 and 40 years old who had recovered from COVID-19. CDR3s include the opening cysteine and the closing phenylalanine or tryptophan. D genes are given only for firm matches. The size field is filled for only some rows; it gives once, few, many or a size class.

v_gene: TRBV5-1; j_gene: TRBJ2-2; d_gene: .; abundance: .; CDR3aa: CASKGALNTGELFF; CDR3nt: TGCGCCAGCAAAGGGGCCCTGAACACCGGGGAGCTGTTTTTT
v_gene: TRBV6-6; j_gene: TRBJ2-7; d_gene: TRBD2; abundance: .; CDR3aa: CASSYSPSGEYEQYF; CDR3nt: TGTGCCAGCAGTTACTCCCCTAGCGGGGAGTACGAGCAGTACTTC
v_gene: TRBV5-4; j_gene: TRBJ1-2; d_gene: TRBD1; abundance: once; CDR3aa: CASSLVGQGNGYTF; CDR3nt: TGTGCCAGCAGCTTGGTGGGACAGGGAAATGGCTACACCTTC
v_gene: TRBV6-4; j_gene: TRBJ2-1; d_gene: .; abundance: .; CDR3aa: CASSDGPYNEQFF; CDR3nt: TGTGCCAGCAGTGACGGGCCCTACAATGAGCAGTTCTTC
v_gene: TRBV4-1; j_gene: TRBJ2-3; d_gene: .; abundance: .; CDR3aa: CASSQSKGTSNPTDTQYF; CDR3nt: TGCGCCAGCAGCCAATCTAAAGGGACATCGAACCCCACAGATACGCAGTATTTT
v_gene: TRBV3-1/TRBV3-2; j_gene: TRBJ2-3; d_gene: .; abundance: .; CDR3aa: CASSQERYHRDGTDTQYF; CDR3nt: TGTGCCAGCAGCCAAGAGCGGTATCACAGGGACGGCACAGATACGCAGTATTTT
v_gene: TRBV6-2/TRBV6-3; j_gene: TRBJ1-2; d_gene: .; abundance: .; CDR3aa: CASSRPGWVGYTF; CDR3nt: TGTGCCAGCAGTCGACCAGGGTGGGTTGGCTACACCTTC
v_gene: TRBV7-3; j_gene: TRBJ1-5; d_gene: .; abundance: .; CDR3aa: CASSLSGDQPQHF; CDR3nt: TGTGCCAGCAGCTTGTCGGGGGATCAGCCCCAGCATTTT
v_gene: TRBV4-3; j_gene: TRBJ2-1; d_gene: .; abundance: .; CDR3aa: CASSQDNGHNEQFF; CDR3nt: TGCGCCAGCAGCCAAGATAATGGGCACAATGAGCAGTTCTTC
v_gene: TRBV4-3; j_gene: TRBJ1-2; d_gene: .; abundance: .; CDR3aa: CASSQDSLRGGYTF; CDR3nt: TGCGCCAGCAGCCAAGATTCGCTCCGGGGTGGCTACACCTTC
v_gene: TRBV6-5; j_gene: TRBJ1-1; d_gene: .; abundance: .; CDR3aa: CASEDGVNTEAFF; CDR3nt: TGTGCCAGCGAGGACGGGGTGAACACTGAAGCTTTCTTT
v_gene: TRBV7-3; j_gene: TRBJ2-5; d_gene: TRBD1; abundance: .; CDR3aa: CASSLTGDWKTQYF; CDR3nt: TGTGCCAGCAGCCTAACAGGGGATTGGAAGACCCAGTACTTC
v_gene: TRBV6-1; j_gene: TRBJ2-3; d_gene: TRBD2; abundance: .; CDR3aa: CASSEAGSGKSDTQYF; CDR3nt: TGTGCCAGCAGTGAAGCGGGTAGCGGGAAGTCGGATACGCAGTATTTT
v_gene: TRBV6-4; j_gene: TRBJ2-3; d_gene: TRBD2; abundance: .; CDR3aa: CASRQRGDSDTQYF; CDR3nt: TGTGCCAGCAGGCAGCGGGGGGACTCGGATACGCAGTATTTT
v_gene: TRBV4-2; j_gene: TRBJ1-6; d_gene: .; abundance: .; CDR3aa: CASSQDGQKSPLHF; CDR3nt: TGTGCCAGCAGCCAAGACGGACAGAAATCACCCCTCCACTTT
v_gene: TRBV6-1; j_gene: TRBJ2-3; d_gene: TRBD2; abundance: .; CDR3aa: CASSELAGGLTDTQYF; CDR3nt: TGTGCCAGCAGTGAATTGGCGGGGGGACTCACAGATACGCAGTATTTT
v_gene: TRBV7-2; j_gene: TRBJ2-7; d_gene: .; abundance: .; CDR3aa: CASSLDWGGEQYF; CDR3nt: TGTGCCAGCAGCTTAGATTGGGGAGGTGAGCAGTACTTC
v_gene: TRBV19; j_gene: TRBJ2-7; d_gene: TRBD2; abundance: .; CDR3aa: CASSGRGGLYEQYF; CDR3nt: TGTGCCAGTAGTGGCCGCGGGGGGCTCTACGAGCAGTACTTC
v_gene: TRBV18; j_gene: TRBJ1-6; d_gene: .; abundance: .; CDR3aa: CASSPPPGNNSPLHF; CDR3nt: TGTGCCAGCTCACCACCGCCAGGGAATAATTCACCCCTCCACTTT
v_gene: TRBV4-2; j_gene: TRBJ1-6; d_gene: TRBD1; abundance: .; CDR3aa: CASSIGTGHSRSYNSPLHF; CDR3nt: TGTGCCAGCAGCATAGGGACAGGCCATTCCCGGTCCTATAATTCACCCCTCCACTTT
v_gene: TRBV27; j_gene: TRBJ2-7; d_gene: .; abundance: few; CDR3aa: CASRTRGAPYEQYF; CDR3nt: TGTGCCAGCAGGACTCGTGGGGCTCCCTACGAGCAGTACTTC
v_gene: TRBV6-5; j_gene: TRBJ2-7; d_gene: .; abundance: .; CDR3aa: CASSWEQSYEQYF; CDR3nt: TGTGCCAGCAGTTGGGAGCAGTCCTACGAGCAGTACTTC
v_gene: TRBV6-5; j_gene: TRBJ2-5; d_gene: .; abundance: few; CDR3aa: CASALEGGETQYF; CDR3nt: TGTGCCAGCGCTCTAGAGGGAGGCGAGACCCAGTACTTC
v_gene: TRBV19; j_gene: TRBJ1-5; d_gene: .; abundance: once; CDR3aa: CASSIDGVQPQHF; CDR3nt: TGTGCCAGTAGTATAGACGGGGTTCAGCCCCAGCATTTT
v_gene: TRBV2; j_gene: TRBJ2-1; d_gene: .; abundance: .; CDR3aa: CASTYGGRSRNEQFF; CDR3nt: TGTGCCAGCACCTACGGGGGTAGGAGCCGGAATGAGCAGTTCTTC
v_gene: TRBV7-3; j_gene: TRBJ2-1; d_gene: TRBD2; abundance: .; CDR3aa: CASSLDSGLPHNEQFF; CDR3nt: TGTGCCAGCAGCTTAGATTCGGGACTACCACACAATGAGCAGTTCTTC
v_gene: TRBV24-1; j_gene: TRBJ2-2; d_gene: TRBD1; abundance: .; CDR3aa: CATIRDRGNTGELFF; CDR3nt: TGTGCCACCATCCGGGACAGGGGGAACACCGGGGAGCTGTTTTTT
v_gene: TRBV14; j_gene: TRBJ1-2; d_gene: .; abundance: .; CDR3aa: CASSHTAYYGYTF; CDR3nt: TGTGCCAGCAGCCACACAGCCTACTATGGCTACACCTTC
v_gene: TRBV7-3; j_gene: TRBJ2-3; d_gene: .; abundance: few; CDR3aa: CASSLDRDTQYF; CDR3nt: TGTGCCAGCAGCTTAGACAGAGATACGCAGTATTTT
v_gene: TRBV19; j_gene: TRBJ2-7; d_gene: TRBD2; abundance: once; CDR3aa: CASSARGGSYEQYF; CDR3nt: TGTGCCAGTAGTGCGCGGGGGGGCTCCTACGAGCAGTACTTC
v_gene: TRBV5-6; j_gene: TRBJ1-2; d_gene: .; abundance: .; CDR3aa: CASSLNRDHGYTF; CDR3nt: TGTGCCAGCAGCTTGAACAGGGACCATGGCTACACCTTC
v_gene: TRBV4-3; j_gene: TRBJ1-2; d_gene: .; abundance: .; CDR3aa: CASSAVGRGGYTF; CDR3nt: TGCGCCAGCAGCGCCGTTGGGAGAGGTGGCTACACCTTC
v_gene: TRBV7-9; j_gene: TRBJ1-1; d_gene: .; abundance: few; CDR3aa: CASSLWGRGTEAFF; CDR3nt: TGTGCCAGCAGCTTATGGGGGCGCGGGACTGAAGCTTTCTTT
v_gene: TRBV5-5; j_gene: TRBJ1-3; d_gene: TRBD1; abundance: .; CDR3aa: CASSLDRDRGRVSGNTIYF; CDR3nt: TGTGCCAGCAGCTTGGATCGTGACAGGGGCCGAGTTTCCGGAAACACCATATATTTT
v_gene: TRBV6-5; j_gene: TRBJ2-2; d_gene: TRBD2; abundance: .; CDR3aa: CASSFSGGVNTGELFF; CDR3nt: TGTGCCAGCAGTTTTAGCGGGGGGGTGAACACCGGGGAGCTGTTTTTT
v_gene: TRBV5-4; j_gene: TRBJ2-7; d_gene: .; abundance: .; CDR3aa: CASSRIGGPYEQYF; CDR3nt: TGTGCCAGCAGCCGCATCGGGGGGCCCTACGAGCAGTACTTC
v_gene: TRBV19; j_gene: TRBJ1-2; d_gene: .; abundance: .; CDR3aa: CASSPRQSYGYTF; CDR3nt: TGTGCCAGTAGTCCAAGACAGTCCTATGGCTACACCTTC
v_gene: TRBV19; j_gene: TRBJ1-5; d_gene: .; abundance: .; CDR3aa: CAGGGSLNQPQHF; CDR3nt: TGTGCCGGGGGGGGGAGCCTCAATCAGCCCCAGCATTTT
v_gene: TRBV29-1; j_gene: TRBJ2-1; d_gene: TRBD2; abundance: .; CDR3aa: CSVEVTSGYNEQFF; CDR3nt: TGCAGCGTTGAAGTGACTAGCGGCTACAATGAGCAGTTCTTC
v_gene: TRBV5-1; j_gene: TRBJ1-6; d_gene: .; abundance: .; CDR3aa: CASSLDRDGSPLHF; CDR3nt: TGCGCCAGCAGCTTGGACAGGGATGGATCACCCCTCCACTTT
v_gene: TRBV2; j_gene: TRBJ2-2; d_gene: TRBD2; abundance: .; CDR3aa: CASNQLAGGGTGELFF; CDR3nt: TGTGCCAGCAACCAACTAGCGGGGGGTGGTACCGGGGAGCTGTTTTTT
v_gene: TRBV23-1; j_gene: TRBJ1-1; d_gene: .; abundance: .; CDR3aa: CASGLFLTEAFF; CDR3nt: TGCGCCAGCGGTCTCTTTCTCACTGAAGCTTTCTTT
v_gene: TRBV4-2; j_gene: TRBJ1-5; d_gene: .; abundance: .; CDR3aa: CASSQGDQPQHF; CDR3nt: TGTGCCAGCAGCCAAGGCGATCAGCCCCAGCATTTT
v_gene: TRBV2; j_gene: TRBJ2-5; d_gene: TRBD2; abundance: .; CDR3aa: CASGRARRETQYF; CDR3nt: TGTGCCAGTGGGAGGGCCCGGAGGGAGACCCAGTACTTC
v_gene: TRBV5-1; j_gene: TRBJ1-6; d_gene: TRBD1; abundance: .; CDR3aa: CASSWGTGGGSPLHF; CDR3nt: TGCGCCAGCAGCTGGGGGACAGGGGGTGGTTCACCCCTCCACTTT
v_gene: TRBV4-3; j_gene: TRBJ2-2; d_gene: TRBD2; abundance: .; CDR3aa: CASSHRAGGLNGELFF; CDR3nt: TGCGCCAGCAGCCACCGAGCGGGGGGGCTTAACGGGGAGCTGTTTTTT
v_gene: TRBV9; j_gene: TRBJ1-1; d_gene: TRBD1; abundance: .; CDR3aa: CASSVGRTGGHTEAFF; CDR3nt: TGTGCCAGCAGCGTAGGCCGGACAGGGGGCCACACTGAAGCTTTCTTT
v_gene: TRBV5-5; j_gene: TRBJ2-2; d_gene: .; abundance: .; CDR3aa: CASSPLGELFF; CDR3nt: TGTGCCAGCAGCCCCCTGGGGGAGCTGTTTTTT
v_gene: TRBV29-1; j_gene: TRBJ1-1; d_gene: .; abundance: .; CDR3aa: CSVGDTEAFF; CDR3nt: TGCAGCGTTGGAGACACTGAAGCTTTCTTT
v_gene: TRBV5-6; j_gene: TRBJ1-1; d_gene: TRBD1; abundance: .; CDR3aa: CASSSTGQGMNTEAFF; CDR3nt: TGTGCCAGCAGCTCAACGGGACAGGGGATGAACACTGAAGCTTTCTTT
v_gene: TRBV6-1; j_gene: TRBJ1-5; d_gene: .; abundance: .; CDR3aa: CASSEQGLLNQPQHF; CDR3nt: TGTGCCAGCAGTGAACAGGGGCTGCTCAATCAGCCCCAGCATTTT
v_gene: TRBV7-2; j_gene: TRBJ1-5; d_gene: .; abundance: .; CDR3aa: CASRDIQDQPQHF; CDR3nt: TGTGCCAGCAGGGACATACAGGATCAGCCCCAGCATTTT
v_gene: TRBV19; j_gene: TRBJ2-7; d_gene: .; abundance: once; CDR3aa: CASSIFGGVPYEQYF; CDR3nt: TGTGCCAGTAGTATTTTTGGAGGGGTTCCGTACGAGCAGTACTTC
v_gene: TRBV7-8; j_gene: TRBJ1-5; d_gene: .; abundance: .; CDR3aa: CASSGNSNQPQHF; CDR3nt: TGTGCCAGCAGCGGCAACAGCAATCAGCCCCAGCATTTT